This TCR beta chain was captured in a study of T cells expressing NK-cell markers. The CDR3 runs to 14 residues. Germline V gene data show CDR1 as DFQATT and CDR2 as SNEGSKA (reference sequence). No DNA is given; TCRdb re-called the 5' RACE reads and lists each CDR3 protein once. The sample has roughly 390,000 distinct CDR3 sequences; the top ten hold about 10%. The TCR originated in a woman aged 45-59 years in good health. The chain carries TRBV20-1 and TRBJ2-5; as DNA is missing, the TRBD1 call by TCRdb cannot be tested. What was sequenced was blood T cells: a sorted CD56 or NKG2C T cell subset, CD4+ or CD8+ T cells, or bulk PBMC T cells (not recorded which). CDR3 amino acids: CSATSLGGMETQYF.